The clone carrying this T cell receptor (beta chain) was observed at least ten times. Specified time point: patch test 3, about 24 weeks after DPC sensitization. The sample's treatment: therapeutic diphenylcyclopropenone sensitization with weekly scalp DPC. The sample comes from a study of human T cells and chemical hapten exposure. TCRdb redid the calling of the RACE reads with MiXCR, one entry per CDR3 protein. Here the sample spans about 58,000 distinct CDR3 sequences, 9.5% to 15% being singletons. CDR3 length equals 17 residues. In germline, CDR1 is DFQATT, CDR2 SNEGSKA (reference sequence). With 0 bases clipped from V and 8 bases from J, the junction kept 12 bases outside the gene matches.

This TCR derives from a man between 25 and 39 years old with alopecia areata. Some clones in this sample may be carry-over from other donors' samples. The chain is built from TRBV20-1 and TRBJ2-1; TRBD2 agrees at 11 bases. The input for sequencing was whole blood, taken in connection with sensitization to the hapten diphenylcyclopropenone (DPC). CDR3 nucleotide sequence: TGCAGTGCTAGAGAGATAAGGGCTAGCGGGGGGATCTATGAGCAGTTCTTC. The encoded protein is CSAREIRASGGIYEQFF.